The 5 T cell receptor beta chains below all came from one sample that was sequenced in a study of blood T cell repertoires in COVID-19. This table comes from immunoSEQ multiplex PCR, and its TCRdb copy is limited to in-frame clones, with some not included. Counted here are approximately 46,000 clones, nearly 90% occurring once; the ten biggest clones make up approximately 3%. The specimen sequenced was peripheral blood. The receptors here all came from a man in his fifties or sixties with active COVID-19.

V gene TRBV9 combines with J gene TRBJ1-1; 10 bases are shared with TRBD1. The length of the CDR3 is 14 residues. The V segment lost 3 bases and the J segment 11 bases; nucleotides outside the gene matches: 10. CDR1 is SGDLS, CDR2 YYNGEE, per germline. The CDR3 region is CASSETDRGRGAFF. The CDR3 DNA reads TGTGCCAGCAGCGAGACCGACAGGGGGCGCGGGGCTTTCTTT.

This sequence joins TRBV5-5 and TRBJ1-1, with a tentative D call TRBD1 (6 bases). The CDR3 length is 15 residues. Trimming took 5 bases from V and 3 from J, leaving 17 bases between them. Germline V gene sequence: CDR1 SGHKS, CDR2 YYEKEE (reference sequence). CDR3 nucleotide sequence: TGTGCCAGCAGGCTATACAGGGTTTTCGACACTGAAGCTTTCTTT. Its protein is CASRLYRVFDTEAFF. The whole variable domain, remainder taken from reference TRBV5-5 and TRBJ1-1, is DAGVTQSPTHLIKTRGQQVTLRCSPISGHKSVSWYQQVLGQGPQFIFQYYEKEERGRGNFPDRFSARQFPNYSSELNVNALLLGDSALYLCASRLYRVFDTEAFFGQGTRLTVV.

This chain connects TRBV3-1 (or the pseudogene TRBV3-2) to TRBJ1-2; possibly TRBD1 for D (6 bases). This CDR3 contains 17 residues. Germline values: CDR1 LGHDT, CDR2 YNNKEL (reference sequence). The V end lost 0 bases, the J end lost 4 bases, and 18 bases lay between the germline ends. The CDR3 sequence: CASSQDLRAGVGYGYTF. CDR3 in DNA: TGTGCCAGCAGCCAAGATCTTAGGGCAGGGGTAGGCTATGGCTACACCTTC.

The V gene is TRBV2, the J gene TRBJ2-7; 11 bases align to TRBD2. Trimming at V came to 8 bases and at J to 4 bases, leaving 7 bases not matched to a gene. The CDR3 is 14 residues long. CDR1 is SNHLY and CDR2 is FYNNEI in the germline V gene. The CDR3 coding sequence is TGTGCCAGCCTTAGCGGGGGGGCGAGGTACGAGCAGTACTTC. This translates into CASLSGGARYEQYF.

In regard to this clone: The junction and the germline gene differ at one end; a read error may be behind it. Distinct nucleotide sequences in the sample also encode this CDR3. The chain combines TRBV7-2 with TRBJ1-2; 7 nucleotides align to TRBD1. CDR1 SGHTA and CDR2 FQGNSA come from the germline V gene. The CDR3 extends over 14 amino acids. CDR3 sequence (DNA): TGCGCCAGCAGCTTACTAGGGGGCAGCTATGGCTACACCTTC. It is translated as CASSLLGGSYGYTF.